This record covers a single T cell receptor (beta chain). As yet, its antigen is unknown. Other DNA sequences in this specimen translate into the identical CDR3. Here immunoSEQ multiplex PCR was the method, and the copy in TCRdb shows in-frame clones only, minus some. There are some 120,000 clones in the sample; roughly four fifths occur only once, and about 3.3% lies in the top ten. Germline V lookup: CDR1 GTSNPN, CDR2 SVGIG (reference sequence). The CDR3 extends over 15 amino acids. V dropped 5 bases and J dropped 13; count of bases not matched to a gene: 21. This sample was taken from a study of radiotherapy plus CTLA-4 blockade in lung cancer. Study-level information: For 18% of patients, objective responses occurred, and about 30% had disease control. Study-level points and caveats: Early clonal dynamics of blood T cells, together with interferon-beta, were reported as the best response predictor. After treatment with radiotherapy plus ipilimumab, TCR clones that came from the tumor expanded in blood.

Material: peripheral blood, obtained from a patient treated with radiotherapy plus ipilimumab. The receptor comes from a human donor with non-small cell lung cancer that progressed on radiotherapy plus ipilimumab. Some clones in this sample may be carry-over from other donors' samples. This chain joins TRBV30 and TRBJ1-2; 8 bases are shared with TRBD1. The CDR3 region has the DNA TGTGCCTGGCGGGAACAGGGGGGCCCGCAGGGGGGGGGCACCTTC. Translation gives CAWREQGGPQGGGTF.